This record looks at one T cell receptor (beta chain) sequence and its context. The sample originates from a study of naive and memory T cell subsets. The beta constant-region primer was an equimolar mix of two oligonucleotides covering TRBC1 and TRBC2. Ligation attached a single-stranded oligonucleotide with a 12-nucleotide UMI and the SP2 primer to the cDNA 3' end. TCRdb re-called the UMI-ligation and nested PCR reads through MiXCR, storing one row per CDR3 protein. The table lists under 100,000 distinct CDR3 sequences, 7% to 8% of them singletons, with 1.5% to 2% in the top ten. Sequential positive selection took CD4 T cells first, then CD8 T cells. Four subsets defined by CD45RA and CD27 were sorted after CD3, CD4, CD8 and live/dead staining. V lost 3 bases and J 5 bases, leaving 13 bases between the germline ends. Germline CDR1 and CDR2: SGHNT and YYREEE (reference sequence). The CDR3 has 14 residues.

The chain employs TRBV5-4 and TRBJ2-3, with a tentative D call TRBD1 (7 bases). Material for sequencing was central memory CD4+ T cells from blood. The sequence was obtained from a human donor in good health. The CDR3 region has the DNA TGTGCCAGCAGCTCGGAGGGGGCGAAAGATACGCAGTATTTT. Amino acid sequence: CASSSEGAKDTQYF.